These T cell receptor beta chains were read from a single sample in a study of T-cell memory formation after mild COVID-19. Each CDR3 protein gets one entry after TCRdb re-called the 5' RACE reads with MiXCR. The repertoire holds roughly 110,000 distinct CDR3 sequences, with around an eighth as singletons. The sample comprised PBMCs or a T cell subset sorted from them (not recorded which). Every receptor here comes from an adult woman who had mild COVID-19 (a few samples of this study predate the infection). Cell type and time point are not known. The CDR3 runs from the conserved cysteine through the conserved F or W. A D gene is named only where the DNA matches it firmly. Where a row states a size, it is once, few, many or the class of an expanded clone; other rows omit it.

clone_size	d_call	v_call	j_call	cdr3_aa	cdr3_nt
many	.	TRBV7-9	TRBJ2-5	CASSLVQAIKETQYF	TGTGCCAGCAGCTTAGTTCAGGCCATCAAAGAGACCCAGTACTTC
many	.	TRBV24-1	TRBJ2-2	CATSDFRSGGELFF	TGTGCCACCAGTGATTTTAGGTCCGGCGGGGAGCTGTTTTTT
once	TRBD1	TRBV20-1	TRBJ1-1	CSARDGTGGHTEAFF	TGCAGTGCTAGAGATGGGACAGGGGGCCACACTGAAGCTTTCTTT
few	TRBD1	TRBV13	TRBJ1-1	CASSPTGAGWRTEAFF	TGTGCCAGCAGCCCTACAGGGGCGGGCTGGCGGACTGAAGCTTTCTTT
.	.	TRBV6-5	TRBJ2-1	CASSYKQGGNEQFF	TGTGCCAGCAGTTACAAACAGGGAGGCAATGAGCAGTTCTTC
few	.	TRBV30	TRBJ1-3	CAVRGGGDTIYF	TGTGCCGTCAGAGGGGGGGGGGACACCATATATTTT
few	.	TRBV30	TRBJ2-5	CAWGSGRQETQYF	TGTGCCTGGGGCAGTGGGCGACAAGAGACCCAGTACTTC
.	.	TRBV4-1	TRBJ2-4	CASSQEGVNIQYF	TGCGCCAGCAGCCAAGAGGGAGTAAACATTCAGTACTTC
few	.	TRBV7-9	TRBJ2-1	CASSRVSPYNEQFF	TGTGCCAGCAGCCGCGTTTCCCCCTACAATGAGCAGTTCTTC
.	TRBD1	TRBV6-5	TRBJ1-2	CASSPSGTGYNYGYTF	TGTGCCAGCAGCCCCTCCGGGACAGGGTATAACTATGGCTACACCTTC
.	.	TRBV7-9	TRBJ2-6	CASSLGSGGANVLTF	TGTGCCAGCAGCTTAGGATCTGGTGGGGCCAACGTCCTGACTTTC